This T cell receptor beta chain was sequenced in a study of cytomegalovirus exposure and HLA in healthy donors. Overall study findings and caveats: Later on, a genetic analysis was performed. It linked a missense variant in DCLRE1C with V- and J-gene trimming of TCR beta.

Germline-derived CDR1 and CDR2 are SGHRS and YFSETQ. Trimming removed 3 bases from V and 2 bases from J, with 14 bases in between. This CDR3 is built from 15 residues. PCR used 60 Vbeta primers and 13 Jbeta primers. TCRdb's copy holds only in-frame clones and misses some; the assay was immunoSEQ multiplex PCR. This table has about 150,000 clones, roughly 73% appearing once. Comments on this clone: Its antigen is as yet unknown.

The sequence was collected from a woman aged 18 to 35 in good health and CMV-seronegative. The specimen was PBMCs. The chain carries TRBV5-1 and TRBJ1-2; D is uncertain. The DNA of the CDR3 is TGCGCCAGCAGCTACTCTGGACTGGACAACTATGGCTACACCTTC. Amino acid sequence: CASSYSGLDNYGYTF.